The 22 T cell receptor beta chains below all came from one sample that was sequenced in a study of T and B cells in COVID-19 patients (dated by TCRdb to about 2020). Genomic DNA extracted from blood was used in amounts of roughly 250-550 ng for amplification of TRB repertoires. Sequencing was carried out with an Illumina MiSeq. Multiplex PCR with BIOMED2 TRB-A/B primer pools was used to amplify the TRB rearrangements. The public reads were quality trimmed at Q25 with fastp and then assembled into clones with MiXCR by TCRdb, keeping productive beta chains. Rows are unified per CDR3 protein, each entry keeping the most common DNA and genes. The sample table contains more than 10,000 distinct CDR3 sequences; only one count was recorded for 33% of them. The ten most abundant clones make up 18% of the sample. The sample comprised blood. The origin of the receptors is a human donor with active COVID-19.

Remarks on this clonotype: Given a much more abundant clone one base away, this may be a read error. This chain uses TRBV6-5 with TRBJ2-1; 7 positions match TRBD1. Germline CDR1 MNHEY, CDR2 SVGAGI. CDR3 length equals 14 residues. V trimming: 5 bases; J trimming: 6 bases; junction bases outside the gene matches: 7. The CDR3 loop reads CASSGTDGANEQFF. CDR3 coding DNA: TGTGCCAGCAGTGGGACAGACGGGGCCAATGAGCAGTTCTTC.

This chain uses TRBV5-5 with TRBJ1-2, with D possibly TRBD1 on 5 matching bases. The CDR3 consists of 14 residues. Trimming stripped 4 bases from V and 0 bases from J, with 10 bases between. Germline loops: CDR1 SGHKS, CDR2 YYEKEE (reference sequence). CDR3 sequence (DNA): TGTGCCAGCAGCACCAGGGAAGCTAACTATGGCTACACCTTC. Residues: CASSTREANYGYTF.

The chain has TRBV6-4 and TRBJ2-2; the D call may be TRBD1 or TRBD2 (5 bases each). V was pared by 6 bases and J by 2 bases, with 10 bases between. The CDR3 length is 14 residues. Germline CDR1 and CDR2: MRHNA and SNTAGT. CDR3 nucleotide sequence: TGTGCCAGCAGCGCCGGGACCAACACCGGGGAGCTGTTTTTT. Protein sequence: CASSAGTNTGELFF.

This clonotype came up a few times. The chain couples TRBV18 to TRBJ1-2, with D perhaps TRBD1 (5 bases). CDR3 length: 13 residues. Germline CDR1 reads KGHSH; CDR2 reads LQKENI. Trimming took 1 base from V and 2 from J, leaving 5 bases between them. The CDR3 sequence: CASSPQGNYGYTF. In DNA, the CDR3 is TGTGCCAGCTCACCACAGGGGAACTATGGCTACACCTTC.

The J gene is TRBJ1-1, the V gene TRBV6-2 or TRBV6-3; 10 bases are a match to TRBD1. The CDR3 contains 16 residues. CDR1 and CDR2 from the germline V gene are MNHEY and SVGEGT. The V gene end was trimmed by 5 bases and the J gene end by 0 bases; junction bases not matched to a gene: 6. The CDR3 region has the DNA TGTGCCAGCAGTCTCCGACAGGGGGCCTTGAACACTGAAGCTTTCTTT. Its protein is CASSLRQGALNTEAFF.

This rearrangement joins TRBV20-1 to TRBJ2-7, with D unclear. Germline V gene lookup returns CDR1 DFQATT and CDR2 SNEGSKA (reference sequence). Trimming cost V 1 base and J 1 base, with 17 bases left between them. The CDR3 is made up of 16 amino acids. The CDR3 sequence is CSARVPIPGQSYEQYF. As DNA, the CDR3 is TGCAGTGCTAGAGTTCCCATTCCGGGTCAGTCCTACGAGCAGTACTTC.

This clonotype was seen more than once but under ten times. The J gene is TRBJ2-3, the V gene TRBV5-4; 13 bases are a match to TRBD2. Trimming cost V 4 bases and J 6 bases; bases outside gene matches: 8. The CDR3 spans 16 residues. Germline loops: CDR1 SGHNT, CDR2 YYREEE (reference sequence). The CDR3 sequence is CASSTRLAGGHDTQYF. The CDR3 DNA reads as TGTGCCAGCAGCACCCGACTAGCGGGGGGACATGATACGCAGTATTTT.

CDR3 amino acids: CSARTQGSYNSPLHF. DNA of the CDR3: TGCAGTGCTAGAACGCAAGGGTCCTATAATTCACCCCTCCACTTT. V and J are TRBV20-1 and TRBJ1-6; D call uncertain. The germline gives CDR1 DFQATT, CDR2 SNEGSKA (reference sequence). Trimming shortened V by 2 bases and J by 1 base, and 9 bases separated the two germline ends. There are 15 residues in the CDR3.

Relative to its sample, this clonotype is medium-sized. The V and J genes are TRBV6-6 and TRBJ2-1; 8 bases match TRBD1. V gave up 5 bases and J gave up 6 bases; unmatched junction bases: 6. Germline V gene sequence: CDR1 MNHNY, CDR2 SVGAGI (reference sequence). The CDR3 runs to 14 residues. The DNA of the CDR3 is TGTGCCAGCAGTGGGACAGGCGGGGCCAATGAGCAGTTCTTC. Residues: CASSGTGGANEQFF.

J is TRBJ1-1 and V is TRBV9; a possible D gene is TRBD1 (5 bases). The germline V gene has CDR1 SGDLS and CDR2 YYNGEE. V was trimmed by 4 bases and J by 2 bases, leaving 9 bases between them. This CDR3 has 13 amino acids. The CDR3 DNA sequence: TGTGCCAGCAGCATCGACAGTAACACTGAAGCTTTCTTT. Protein: CASSIDSNTEAFF.

This clonotype is medium-sized (0.01 to 0.1%). V and J are TRBV6-6 and TRBJ2-2; 7 nucleotides line up with TRBD2. This CDR3 contains 17 residues. Germline assignment: CDR1 MNHNY and CDR2 SVGAGI (reference sequence). The V gene end was trimmed by 7 bases and the J gene end by 3 bases; junction bases not matched to a gene: 14. Written as DNA, the CDR3 is TGTGCCAGCACTCCTTGGGAGGGAGGATTTTACACCGGGGAGCTGTTTTTT. As protein: CASTPWEGGFYTGELFF.

This clonotype was detected once. Here the CDR3 DNA reads TGTGCCAGCAGCCAAGGGACAGGAGGCTACAATGAGCAGTTCTTC. Translation: CASSQGTGGYNEQFF. V and J are TRBV27 and TRBJ2-1; 8 bases line up with TRBD1. CDR3 size: 15 residues. CDR1 is MNHEY and CDR2 is SMNVEV in the germline V gene (reference sequence). V trimming: 6 bases; J trimming: 3 bases; junction bases outside the gene matches: 7.

This clonotype was observed a handful of times. The chain joins TRBV10-3 to TRBJ2-1; TRBD1 matches 11 bases. Per the germline V gene, CDR1 is ENHRY and CDR2 is SYGVKD. J lost 4 bases, V lost 8 bases, and 4 bases had no gene match. CDR3 length: 14 residues. CDR3 coding DNA: TGTGCCATCCGGGACAGGGGGGTGTACAATGAGCAGTTCTTC. As protein: CAIRDRGVYNEQFF.

The chain carries TRBV20-1 and TRBJ1-6, with D possibly being TRBD1 (6 bases). V lost 1 base, J lost 6 bases, and 10 bases lay in between. Germline lookup yields CDR1 DFQATT and CDR2 SNEGSKA (reference sequence). The CDR3 extends over 14 amino acids. The DNA for the CDR3 is TGCAGTGCTAGAGCAGGGGTGTCTAATTCACCCCTCCACTTT. Translating gives CSARAGVSNSPLHF.

The sample holds a few counts of this clonotype. This sequence joins TRBV11-1 and TRBJ2-5; D is possibly TRBD1 (6 bases). Between the trimmed V and J ends, which lost 4 bases and 3 bases, there was a span of 9 bases. CDR3 length: 13 amino acids. CDR1 is SGHAT and CDR2 is FQDESV in the germline V gene (reference sequence). DNA for the CDR3: TGTGCCAGCAGCTCAGGGACAAAAGAGACCCAGTACTTC. Protein: CASSSGTKETQYF. Drawing the rest from reference TRBV11-1 and TRBJ2-5, the complete variable domain is EAEVAQSPRYKITEKSQAVAFWCDPISGHATLYWYRQILGQGPELLVQFQDESVVDDSQLPKDRFSAERLKGVDSTLKIQPAELGDSAMYLCASSSGTKETQYFGPGTRLLVL.

Only a few counts were recorded for this clonotype. The chain carries TRBV15 and TRBJ2-7, with 9 bases aligning to TRBD1. CDR3 size: 17 residues. The germline gives CDR1 LNHNV, CDR2 YYDKDF (reference sequence). J lost 0 bases, V lost 3 bases, and 9 bases had no gene match. The CDR3 here is CATSRDRGAANSYEQYF. As DNA, the CDR3 is TGTGCCACCAGCAGGGACAGGGGCGCAGCTAACTCCTACGAGCAGTACTTC.

This clonotype was seen a few times. The chain links TRBV14 to TRBJ1-2; no clear D. Germline CDR1 SGHDN, CDR2 FVKESK. The CDR3 runs to 15 residues. V lost 4 bases, J lost 4 bases, and 16 bases lay in between. CDR3 DNA: TGTGCCAGCAGCCTTATAAAGGACGTACTCTATGGCTACACCTTC. It yields the protein CASSLIKDVLYGYTF. Supplemented by reference TRBV14 and TRBJ1-2, the full variable domain reads EAGVTQFPSHSVIEKGQTVTLRCDPISGHDNLYWYRRVMGKEIKFLLHFVKESKQDESGMPNNRFLAERTGGTYSTLKVQPAELEDSGVYFCASSLIKDVLYGYTFGSGTRLTVV.

This clonotype was found once. The V and J genes are TRBV5-6 and TRBJ1-6; the match to TRBD1 covers 7 bases. The CDR3 contains 14 residues. J gave up 9 bases and V 3 bases, and 6 bases lay outside the gene matches. CDR1 is SGHDT and CDR2 is YYEEEE in the germline V gene. As DNA, the CDR3 is TGTGCCAGCAGCTGGGGACAGCAGACTTCACCCCTCCACTTT. It translates to CASSWGQQTSPLHF.

This chain links TRBV12-3 or TRBV12-4 with TRBJ2-3, with D maybe TRBD2 (7 bases). The CDR3 totals 14 residues. Trimming left V 7 bases short and J 6 bases short, with 17 bases between. The CDR3 DNA reads as TGTGCCAGCACAATAACGGGGGGCAAGGATACGCAGTATTTT. Protein product: CASTITGGKDTQYF.

The chain has TRBV5-1 and TRBJ2-2, with a weak D call TRBD1 (6 bases). Trimming removed 2 bases from V and 6 bases from J, with 17 bases in between. The CDR3 runs 16 residues. The germline CDR1 and CDR2 sequences are SGHRS and YFSETQ. The CDR3 spells CASSLGGTSYAGELFF. As DNA, the CDR3 is TGCGCCAGCAGCTTAGGGGGAACCAGCTACGCCGGGGAGCTGTTTTTT.

There are a few counts of this clonotype. V and J are TRBV12-3 or TRBV12-4 and TRBJ2-7; the match to TRBD1 covers 9 bases. Trimming took 4 bases from V and 6 from J; bases not matched to a gene: 7. The CDR3 is made up of 14 amino acids. The CDR3 nucleotides read TGTGCCAGCAGTTCCAGGGACAGGGTAAGCGAGCAGTACTTC. It codes for CASSSRDRVSEQYF.

In its sample, this clonotype is medium-sized (0.01 to 0.1%). V and J are TRBV19 and TRBJ2-3; no clear D. The length of the CDR3 is 15 residues. Germline assignment: CDR1 LNHDA and CDR2 SQIVND (reference sequence). The V end was cut by 2 bases, the J end by 1 base, with 10 bases between. The CDR3 loop reads CASSIFAPGTDTQYF. In DNA form, the CDR3 reads TGTGCCAGTAGTATATTTGCCCCGGGCACAGATACGCAGTATTTT.